This is a list of T cell receptor beta chains from one sample in a study of Graves' ophthalmopathy and Graves' hyperthyroidism. From the multiplex PCR reads, TCRdb called clonotypes with MiXCR, one entry per CDR3 protein. The sample lists about 480,000 distinct CDR3 sequences, around an eighth occurring once. The sample comprised blood. Source of these receptors: a woman aged 25-40 years with Graves' ophthalmopathy. The CDR3 runs from the conserved cysteine through the conserved F or W. A D gene is named only where the DNA matches it firmly. Size values are once, few and many counts, or a class for expanded clones, and some rows have none.

d_call: -; j_call: TRBJ1-5; v_call: TRBV6-1; clone_size: many; cdr3_nt: TGTGCCAGCAGCCAAGGATGGGCCCAGCATTTT; cdr3_aa: CASSQGWAQHF
d_call: -; j_call: TRBJ2-7; v_call: TRBV6-2/TRBV6-3; clone_size: many; cdr3_nt: TGTGCCAGCAGTATAGCGGCCGGGTACGAGCAGTACTTC; cdr3_aa: CASSIAAGYEQYF
d_call: -; j_call: TRBJ1-1; v_call: TRBV12-3/TRBV12-4; clone_size: many; cdr3_nt: TGTGCCAGCAGTTTTAGGCAGGCGAACACTGAAGCTTTCTTT; cdr3_aa: CASSFRQANTEAFF
d_call: -; j_call: TRBJ2-7; v_call: TRBV2; clone_size: many; cdr3_nt: TGTGCCAGCACCTTAGTCGAGGCGGTGAGCTCCTACGAGCAGTACTTC; cdr3_aa: CASTLVEAVSSYEQYF
d_call: -; j_call: TRBJ1-2; v_call: TRBV29-1; clone_size: many; cdr3_nt: TGCAGCCCAAGCTATGGCTACACCTTC; cdr3_aa: CSPSYGYTF
d_call: -; j_call: TRBJ2-7; v_call: TRBV11-3; clone_size: many; cdr3_nt: TGTGCCAGCAGCTTCAGGGCTAATTACGAGCAGTACTTC; cdr3_aa: CASSFRANYEQYF
d_call: -; j_call: TRBJ1-1; v_call: TRBV6-2/TRBV6-3; clone_size: -; cdr3_nt: TGTGCCAGCACCCTCCAGGGAATGAACACTGAAGCTTTCTTT; cdr3_aa: CASTLQGMNTEAFF
d_call: TRBD1; j_call: TRBJ2-5; v_call: TRBV15; clone_size: many; cdr3_nt: TGTGCCACCAGCAGCCACAGGGGGTTTGCAGAGACCCAGTACTTC; cdr3_aa: CATSSHRGFAETQYF
d_call: -; j_call: TRBJ2-7; v_call: TRBV28; clone_size: many; cdr3_nt: TGTGCCAGCAGTTCCGGACTGCCGTACGAGCAGTACTTC; cdr3_aa: CASSSGLPYEQYF
d_call: TRBD1; j_call: TRBJ2-4; v_call: TRBV6-1; clone_size: few; cdr3_nt: TGTGCCAGCAGTCTACAGGGGAATCAGTACTTC; cdr3_aa: CASSLQGNQYF
d_call: TRBD1; j_call: TRBJ1-1; v_call: TRBV9; clone_size: -; cdr3_nt: TGTGCCAGCAGCTCTACCGGGACAGCTAGTGAAGCTCGCTTT; cdr3_aa: CASSSTGTASEARF
d_call: TRBD1; j_call: TRBJ1-2; v_call: TRBV29-1; clone_size: -; cdr3_nt: TGCAGCGCACCGACAGGGGGCCGTGGCTACACCTTC; cdr3_aa: CSAPTGGRGYTF
d_call: TRBD1; j_call: TRBJ2-2; v_call: TRBV6-1; clone_size: many; cdr3_nt: TGTGCCAGCGTGGACAGGGGGCGCGGGGCCGGGGAGCTGTTTTTT; cdr3_aa: CASVDRGRGAGELFF
d_call: -; j_call: TRBJ2-7; v_call: TRBV7-3; clone_size: many; cdr3_nt: TGTGCCAGCAGCACGGAGTCCCGCGAGCAGTACTTC; cdr3_aa: CASSTESREQYF
d_call: TRBD1; j_call: TRBJ1-1; v_call: TRBV2; clone_size: few; cdr3_nt: TGTGCCAGCAGCAGAACCGGGACAGGGGGATTTACTGAAGCTTTCTTT; cdr3_aa: CASSRTGTGGFTEAFF
d_call: -; j_call: TRBJ2-6; v_call: TRBV6-1; clone_size: -; cdr3_nt: TGTGCCAGCAGTGTAGGCCTACCTTCTGGGGCCAACGTCCTGACTTTC; cdr3_aa: CASSVGLPSGANVLTF
d_call: -; j_call: TRBJ1-2; v_call: TRBV7-9; clone_size: many; cdr3_nt: TGTGCCAGCAGCTTTACAGGGAACCAAGGCTACACCTTC; cdr3_aa: CASSFTGNQGYTF
d_call: -; j_call: TRBJ1-1; v_call: TRBV14; clone_size: many; cdr3_nt: TGTGCCAGCAGCCATCCGGAGAGGGGGACTGAAGCTTTCTTT; cdr3_aa: CASSHPERGTEAFF
d_call: -; j_call: TRBJ2-7; v_call: TRBV6-1; clone_size: -; cdr3_nt: TGTGCCAGCCAATGGGCAGGGGTTGGGGACGAGCAGTACTTC; cdr3_aa: CASQWAGVGDEQYF
d_call: -; j_call: TRBJ1-2; v_call: TRBV5-1; clone_size: -; cdr3_nt: TGCGCCAACAGCCTGTTAAATTGGGAGGACGGCTACACCTTC; cdr3_aa: CANSLLNWEDGYTF
d_call: -; j_call: TRBJ2-7; v_call: TRBV30; clone_size: many; cdr3_nt: TGTGCCTGGAGTATCTATAGCGGAGTCTCCTACGAGCAGTACTTC; cdr3_aa: CAWSIYSGVSYEQYF
d_call: TRBD1; j_call: TRBJ1-3; v_call: TRBV12-3/TRBV12-4; clone_size: -; cdr3_nt: TGTGCCAGCACCGGGACAGGGCTCGGAAACACCATATATTTT; cdr3_aa: CASTGTGLGNTIYF
d_call: -; j_call: TRBJ1-1; v_call: TRBV12-3/TRBV12-4; clone_size: many; cdr3_nt: TGTGCCAGCAGCTTGGGGCCCCGAGACAGTGAAGCTTTCTTT; cdr3_aa: CASSLGPRDSEAFF
d_call: -; j_call: TRBJ1-2; v_call: TRBV20-1; clone_size: many; cdr3_nt: TGCAGTGCTACGACAGGCGAGCTCTATGGCTACACCTTC; cdr3_aa: CSATTGELYGYTF
d_call: -; j_call: TRBJ1-3; v_call: TRBV20-1; clone_size: many; cdr3_nt: TGCAGTGCAGGGGACGGATCCTCTGGAAACACCATATATTTT; cdr3_aa: CSAGDGSSGNTIYF
d_call: TRBD1; j_call: TRBJ1-6; v_call: TRBV5-1; clone_size: -; cdr3_nt: TGCGCCAGCAGCACCGGGACAGGGGACAATTCACCCCTCCACTTT; cdr3_aa: CASSTGTGDNSPLHF
d_call: -; j_call: TRBJ1-1; v_call: TRBV6-1; clone_size: -; cdr3_nt: TGTGCCAGCAGGGGGGATAGATCCGTGAACACTGAAGCTTTCTTT; cdr3_aa: CASRGDRSVNTEAFF
d_call: TRBD1; j_call: TRBJ2-2; v_call: TRBV11-1; clone_size: many; cdr3_nt: TGTGCCAGCAGCTCACGGGGACAGGGAGGCACCGGGGAGCTGTTTTTT; cdr3_aa: CASSSRGQGGTGELFF
d_call: -; j_call: TRBJ1-5; v_call: TRBV5-5; clone_size: many; cdr3_nt: TGTGCCAGCAGCATAGGAGAAAAGGGCAATCAGCCCCAGCATTTT; cdr3_aa: CASSIGEKGNQPQHF
d_call: -; j_call: TRBJ1-1; v_call: TRBV30; clone_size: -; cdr3_nt: TGTTCCTGGACTTGGGGAGGAGTGACTGAAGCTTTCTTT; cdr3_aa: CSWTWGGVTEAFF
d_call: -; j_call: TRBJ1-5; v_call: TRBV24-1; clone_size: many; cdr3_nt: TGTGCCGCCCGACAGTACAATCAGCCCCAGCATTTT; cdr3_aa: CAARQYNQPQHF
d_call: -; j_call: TRBJ2-7; v_call: TRBV7-9; clone_size: few; cdr3_nt: TGTGCCAGCAGCTCGGTTAGCGGCTCCTACGAGCAGTACTTC; cdr3_aa: CASSSVSGSYEQYF
d_call: TRBD2; j_call: TRBJ2-2; v_call: TRBV2; clone_size: -; cdr3_nt: TGTGCCAGCAGGAATAGCGGGAGGGGCGGGGAGCTGTTTTTT; cdr3_aa: CASRNSGRGGELFF